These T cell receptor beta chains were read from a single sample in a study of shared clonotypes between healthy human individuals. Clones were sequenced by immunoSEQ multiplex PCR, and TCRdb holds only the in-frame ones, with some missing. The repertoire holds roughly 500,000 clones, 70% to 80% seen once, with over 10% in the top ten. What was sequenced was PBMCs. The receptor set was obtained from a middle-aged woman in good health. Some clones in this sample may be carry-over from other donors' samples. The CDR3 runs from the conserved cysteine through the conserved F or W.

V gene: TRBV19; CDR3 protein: CASSTSGANTGELFF
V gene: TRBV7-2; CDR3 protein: CASSRGGSRDGDNEQFF
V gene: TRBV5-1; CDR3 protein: CASSGGTENEKLFF
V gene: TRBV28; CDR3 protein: CASSPRRNNEQFF
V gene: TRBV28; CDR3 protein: CASSPTGSGRNTIYF
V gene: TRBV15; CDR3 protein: CATSLRLNTGELFF
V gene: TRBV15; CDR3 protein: CATSRVRGEMNTEAFF
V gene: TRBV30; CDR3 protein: CAWTLLGQGDTEAFF
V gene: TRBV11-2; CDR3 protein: CASNPGGTLYGYTF
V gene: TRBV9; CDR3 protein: CASSVGAANTEAFF
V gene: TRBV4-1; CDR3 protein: CASSRFGGRANYGYTF
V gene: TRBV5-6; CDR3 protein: CASSPGLASYEQYF
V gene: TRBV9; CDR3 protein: CASSAGGGPGNTIYF
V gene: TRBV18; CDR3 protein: CASSLLGTSGRGNEQFF
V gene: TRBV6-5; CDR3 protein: CASSPDRGRYGYTF
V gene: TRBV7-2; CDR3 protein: CASSPRGRTDQETQYF
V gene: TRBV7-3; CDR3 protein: CASSFTRHNEQFF
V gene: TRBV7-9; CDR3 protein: CASSPIGLATTREQFF
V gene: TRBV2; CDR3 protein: CASSEPGLAGGPGADTQYF
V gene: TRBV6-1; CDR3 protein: CASSEGHLLNYGYTF
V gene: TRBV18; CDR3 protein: CASSPGGDTEAFF
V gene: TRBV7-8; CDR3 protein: CASSRTGHDEQFF
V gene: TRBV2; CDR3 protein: CASSKSEGRSIF
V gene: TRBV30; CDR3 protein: CAWSVLGDAYGYTF
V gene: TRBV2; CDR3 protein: CASMDEQGNTEAFF
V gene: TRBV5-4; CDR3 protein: CASGRQGTEAFF
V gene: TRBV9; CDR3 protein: CASSAYQGAYNEQFF
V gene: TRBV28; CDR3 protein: CASSLGGRGPQPQHF
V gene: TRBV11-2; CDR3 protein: CASSARTSGRNTGELFF
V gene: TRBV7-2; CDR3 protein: CASSSSIATNTEAFF
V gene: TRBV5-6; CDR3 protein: CASSWSPDTQYF
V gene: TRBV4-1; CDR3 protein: CASSQGDGGRGEQYF
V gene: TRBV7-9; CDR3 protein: CASSFLAQETQYF
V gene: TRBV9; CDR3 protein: CASGYRDRGGEQYF
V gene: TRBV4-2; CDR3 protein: CASSQKTSGANEQFF